This TCR beta chain came from a study of cytomegalovirus exposure and HLA in healthy donors. Study summary: The same platform used for the roughly 650 first-cohort repertoires was also used for the roughly 120 validation repertoires, as a later analysis reported. Regarding the study as a whole: Some public TCRs appeared in many individuals, while most sequences were rare.

As regards this clone: What it recognizes is unknown.

The V gene's germline CDR1 is SGHDT and CDR2 YYEEEE. Trimming took 4 bases from V and 4 from J, leaving 17 bases between them. The CDR3 covers 16 residues. Clones were sequenced by immunoSEQ multiplex PCR, and TCRdb holds only the in-frame ones, with some missing. Of over 200,000 clones listed, roughly 88% are singletons. The donors were part of the 120-subject validation cohort, which stood apart from the roughly 700-subject first cohort. The sequenced material came from PBMCs. V usage is TRBV5-6 and J usage is TRBJ1-4; the D gene is possibly TRBD1 (6 bases). This clonotype was obtained from a young woman in good health and CMV-seronegative. The CDR3 region has the DNA TGTGCCAGCAGCCTTGCTCCGCAGGGGAATAATGAAAAACTGTTTTTT. Translating it yields CASSLAPQGNNEKLFF.